Detailed here is one T cell receptor (beta chain). The antigen remains unidentified. The data were taken from a study of T cell responses to AZD1222 COVID-19 vaccine. Study-wide findings and caveats: CD4 TCRs covered the whole spike, strongest at regions 160-218 and 743-854. Clonal diversity was possibly underestimated; the donors were predominantly white British and more often female.

Measured with immunoSEQ multiplex PCR; TCRdb has only the in-frame clones, and not every one. The data show roughly 130,000 clones, 80% to 90% seen once. V was pared by 4 bases and J by 5 bases, with 13 bases between. The CDR3 is made up of 14 amino acids. Germline CDR1 and CDR2: SGHNT and YYREEE (reference sequence). Specimen: peripheral blood, collected on day 0 of MenACWY control vaccination. This TCR derives from an adult in good health. The chain uses TRBV5-4 and TRBJ2-4, with no clear D. Written as DNA, the CDR3 is TGTGCCAGCAGCCTCGCCAGAGCTGAAAACATTCAGTACTTC. Residues: CASSLARAENIQYF.